A selection of T cell receptor beta chains follows, all from one sample in a study of shared T cell receptors in the human thymus. Assay used: immunoSEQ multiplex PCR; TCRdb lists only in-frame clones, some missing. Of some 700,000 clones in the sample, approximately 85% were seen once. This sample was also put to use in a study of human thymus T cells.

The sample comprised thymocytes. Source of these receptors: a girl under three years old with a congenital heart defect. Each CDR3 is given with its conserved first and last residue.

>TRBV29-1
CSVVRPGQGALNEQFF
>TRBV5-6
CASTPHRENTEAFF
>TRBV28
CASSLLVGTLNTEAFF
>TRBV7-3
CASSLGGDRSGEQYF
>TRBV5-1
CASSPLGGTEAFF
>TRBV27
CASKSGVNSYNEQFF
>TRBV6-1
CASISHPSSYNEQFF
>TRBV5-1
CASSGLGGGGELFF
>TRBV6-1
CASSEGGENSPLHF
>TRBV6-1
CASRAGTGDYNEQFF
>TRBV7-9
CASTSGELFF
>TRBV11-2
CASSFGTGSGTEAFF
>TRBV7-7
CASSLPGALPGANVLTF
>TRBV19
CASSGTGHTEAFF
>TRBV5-4
CASSTTWRGGDGYTF
>TRBV9
CASSAEGTGLFGQFF
>TRBV30
CAWSYIRTGGLLANTEAFF
>TRBV19
CASSEGRTGRLFTEAFF
>TRBV6-6
CASSYCDRVNQPQHF
>TRBV28
CASKLDRGIEDYGYTF
>TRBV5-6
CASSSRQNEAFF
>TRBV4-1
CASSQIDRDMNTEAFF
>TRBV7-3
CASSFSRGSGDHRELFF
>TRBV30
CAWSDQNEQFF
>TRBV25-1
CASSEPDRGRFNSPLHF
>TRBV4-1
CASSTRVRGNTEAFF
>TRBV5-8
CASSLAGTGDSPLHF
>TRBV18
CASSFAGGYNSPLHF
>TRBV5-6
CASSFLVSRQETQYF
>TRBV6-1
CASRQGSTIHGYTF
>TRBV6-6
CASRLQDYGYTF
>TRBV7-9
CASSTREIVGTGSNTIYF
>TRBV28
CASSSQGYYGYTF
>TRBV7-3
CASSLDPTAMNTEAFF
>TRBV2
CASRTGEFTDTQYF
>TRBV6-1
CATYRASSSYEQYF
>TRBV4-1
CASSQGTGENQPQHF
>TRBV28
CASSFEGEGGESVDTQYF
>TRBV6-5
CASRPRTGFEQYF
>TRBV14
CASSQGTGPYEQYF
>TRBV20-1
CSAGGQGGLF
>TRBV4-3
CASSQETRDLANYGYTF
>TRBV6-1
CACPGQGGGYTF
>TRBV14
CASSSMLGQGFGNTIYF
>TRBV5-6
CASSLVARGYGYTF
>TRBV5-6
CASSLQRANEKLFF
>TRBV18
CASSPLDGGDTEAFF
>TRBV5-1
CASSLSEQAPYGYTF
>TRBV18
CASSPGQGAYEQYF
>TRBV28
CASSFRDRGPSDTQYF
>TRBV14
CASSQLRKPDTQYF
>TRBV5-6
CASSRTDWERETQYF
>TRBV5-6
CASSLFKRDTQYF
>TRBV29-1
CSVRSGSSYEQYF